Listed below are T cell receptor beta chains from one sample, sequenced in a study of blood T cell repertoires in COVID-19. Clones were sequenced by immunoSEQ multiplex PCR, and TCRdb holds only the in-frame ones, with some missing. This table holds fewer than 350,000 clones, roughly 93% found once. Sequencing was performed on PBMCs or T cells enriched from blood (not recorded which). Receptors originate from a woman in her 40s with acute COVID-19. Each CDR3 is given with its conserved first and last residue. Fields, in order: J gene, clone size, V gene, D gene, CDR3 protein, CDR3 DNA. D genes are given only for firm matches. Size tells how often a clone was seen (once, few, many) or the class of an expanded clone, and some rows leave it out.

j_gene: TRBJ2-3
abundance: once
v_gene: TRBV7-3
d_gene: TRBD2
CDR3aa: CASGLAGTDTQYF
CDR3nt: TGTGCCAGCGGACTAGCGGGGACAGATACGCAGTATTTT

j_gene: TRBJ1-5
abundance: NA
v_gene: TRBV7-9
d_gene: NA
CDR3aa: CASSLTGASNQPQHF
CDR3nt: TGTGCCAGCAGCTTAACGGGTGCGAGCAATCAGCCCCAGCATTTT

j_gene: TRBJ2-3
abundance: NA
v_gene: TRBV30
d_gene: NA
CDR3aa: CAWSVGLPTDTQYF
CDR3nt: TGTGCCTGGAGTGTAGGACTACCCACAGATACGCAGTATTTT

j_gene: TRBJ1-1
abundance: NA
v_gene: TRBV18
d_gene: NA
CDR3aa: CASSPPHRAGTEAFF
CDR3nt: TGTGCCAGCTCACCACCTCACAGGGCAGGGACTGAAGCTTTCTTT

j_gene: TRBJ1-5
abundance: NA
v_gene: TRBV19
d_gene: TRBD1
CDR3aa: CASSTGQGYNQPQHF
CDR3nt: TGTGCCAGTAGTACCGGACAGGGGTACAATCAGCCCCAGCATTTT

j_gene: TRBJ2-5
abundance: NA
v_gene: TRBV15
d_gene: NA
CDR3aa: CATSRDVQGGETQYF
CDR3nt: TGTGCCACCAGCAGAGATGTGCAGGGTGGGGAGACCCAGTACTTC

j_gene: TRBJ1-2
abundance: NA
v_gene: TRBV7-9
d_gene: NA
CDR3aa: CASSSSSFAVGYTF
CDR3nt: TGTGCCAGCAGCTCTTCTAGTTTCGCGGTTGGCTACACCTTC

j_gene: TRBJ2-7
abundance: NA
v_gene: TRBV5-1
d_gene: TRBD2
CDR3aa: CASSLVRGDYEQYF
CDR3nt: TGCGCCAGCAGCTTGGTTCGGGGGGACTACGAGCAGTACTTC

j_gene: TRBJ2-3
abundance: once
v_gene: TRBV5-1
d_gene: TRBD2
CDR3aa: CASSLGAGLPSTDTQYF
CDR3nt: TGCGCCAGCAGCTTGGGAGCGGGGTTACCGAGCACAGATACGCAGTATTTT

j_gene: TRBJ2-7
abundance: NA
v_gene: TRBV29-1
d_gene: NA
CDR3aa: CSVRDGYEQYF
CDR3nt: TGCAGCGTACGGGATGGCTACGAGCAGTACTTC

j_gene: TRBJ1-1
abundance: NA
v_gene: TRBV28
d_gene: TRBD1
CDR3aa: CASSSTGEGTEAFF
CDR3nt: TGTGCCAGCAGTTCGACAGGGGAGGGCACTGAAGCTTTCTTT

j_gene: TRBJ2-1
abundance: once
v_gene: TRBV27
d_gene: NA
CDR3aa: CASSLSPDWNEQFF
CDR3nt: TGTGCCAGCAGTTTATCCCCCGACTGGAATGAGCAGTTCTTC

j_gene: TRBJ2-7
abundance: NA
v_gene: TRBV5-4
d_gene: TRBD2
CDR3aa: CASSGAGGKTYEQYF
CDR3nt: TGTGCCAGCAGCGGGGCCGGGGGGAAGACCTACGAGCAGTACTTC

j_gene: TRBJ2-1
abundance: NA
v_gene: TRBV6-1
d_gene: TRBD1
CDR3aa: CASSEREQGTYNEQFF
CDR3nt: TGTGCCAGCAGTGAACGAGAACAGGGGACCTACAATGAGCAGTTCTTC

j_gene: TRBJ2-7
abundance: once
v_gene: TRBV10-3
d_gene: TRBD2
CDR3aa: CAISESIVAGGVYEQYF
CDR3nt: TGTGCCATCAGTGAGTCGATCGTCGCGGGGGGGGTATACGAGCAGTACTTC

j_gene: TRBJ2-5
abundance: NA
v_gene: TRBV7-9
d_gene: TRBD2
CDR3aa: CASRTSGQETQYF
CDR3nt: TGTGCCAGCAGGACTAGCGGACAAGAGACCCAGTACTTC

j_gene: TRBJ2-1
abundance: NA
v_gene: TRBV3-1/TRBV3-2
d_gene: TRBD2
CDR3aa: CASSQVLAGGFEQFF
CDR3nt: TGTGCCAGCAGCCAAGTACTAGCGGGGGGCTTTGAGCAGTTCTTC

j_gene: TRBJ1-6
abundance: NA
v_gene: TRBV12-5
d_gene: NA
CDR3aa: CASAQPRTPLHF
CDR3nt: TGTGCTAGTGCCCAACCGCGGACACCCCTCCACTTT

j_gene: TRBJ1-1
abundance: few
v_gene: TRBV3-1/TRBV3-2
d_gene: NA
CDR3aa: CASSHRGGEAFF
CDR3nt: TGTGCCAGCAGCCACAGGGGTGGGGAAGCTTTCTTT

j_gene: TRBJ1-1
abundance: NA
v_gene: TRBV3-1/TRBV3-2
d_gene: NA
CDR3aa: CASSPTGNTEAFF
CDR3nt: TGTGCCAGCAGCCCGACTGGGAACACTGAAGCTTTCTTT

j_gene: TRBJ2-1
abundance: NA
v_gene: TRBV30
d_gene: TRBD2
CDR3aa: CAWSLGAGLYYEQFF
CDR3nt: TGTGCCTGGAGTCTTGGAGCGGGACTTTATTATGAGCAGTTCTTC

j_gene: TRBJ1-3
abundance: NA
v_gene: TRBV14
d_gene: NA
CDR3aa: CASSPLEGPSGNTIYF
CDR3nt: TGTGCCAGCAGCCCCCTCGAGGGCCCCTCTGGAAACACCATATATTTT

j_gene: TRBJ2-1
abundance: NA
v_gene: TRBV1
d_gene: NA
CDR3aa: CTSTLDYPVGDEQFF
CDR3nt: TGCACCAGCACCCTGGACTACCCCGTGGGGGACGAGCAGTTCTTC

j_gene: TRBJ1-4
abundance: NA
v_gene: TRBV10-3
d_gene: NA
CDR3aa: CAISQTHPRGEKLFF
CDR3nt: TGTGCCATCAGTCAGACTCACCCCCGTGGGGAAAAACTGTTTTTT

j_gene: TRBJ2-3
abundance: NA
v_gene: TRBV24-1
d_gene: TRBD2
CDR3aa: CATSGSLAGGPPDTQYF
CDR3nt: TGTGCCACCAGTGGAAGTCTAGCGGGGGGGCCTCCAGATACGCAGTATTTT

j_gene: TRBJ1-2
abundance: NA
v_gene: TRBV18
d_gene: NA
CDR3aa: CASSSAGGIPNYGYTF
CDR3nt: TGTGCCAGCTCTTCCGCCGGGGGAATTCCCAACTATGGCTACACCTTC

j_gene: TRBJ1-1
abundance: NA
v_gene: TRBV3-1/TRBV3-2
d_gene: NA
CDR3aa: CASSQDRHRDTEAFF
CDR3nt: TGTGCCAGCAGCCAAGATAGGCACAGGGACACTGAAGCTTTCTTT